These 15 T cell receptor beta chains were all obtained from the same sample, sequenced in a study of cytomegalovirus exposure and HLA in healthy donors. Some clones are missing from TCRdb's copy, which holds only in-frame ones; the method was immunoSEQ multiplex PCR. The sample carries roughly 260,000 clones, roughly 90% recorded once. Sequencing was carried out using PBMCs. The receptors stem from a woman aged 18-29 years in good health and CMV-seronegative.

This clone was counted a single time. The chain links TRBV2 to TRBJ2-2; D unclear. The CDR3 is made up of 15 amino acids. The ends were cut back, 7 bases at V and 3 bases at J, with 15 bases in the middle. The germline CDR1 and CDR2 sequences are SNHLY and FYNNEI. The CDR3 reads CASKERSWDTGELFF. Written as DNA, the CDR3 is TGTGCCAGCAAAGAAAGGAGTTGGGACACCGGGGAGCTGTTTTTT. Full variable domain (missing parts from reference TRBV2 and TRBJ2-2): EPEVTQTPSHQVTQMGQEVILRCVPISNHLYFYWYRQILGQKVEFLVSFYNNEISEKSEIFDDQFSVERPDGSNFTLKIRSTKLEDSAMYFCASKERSWDTGELFFGEGSRLTVL.

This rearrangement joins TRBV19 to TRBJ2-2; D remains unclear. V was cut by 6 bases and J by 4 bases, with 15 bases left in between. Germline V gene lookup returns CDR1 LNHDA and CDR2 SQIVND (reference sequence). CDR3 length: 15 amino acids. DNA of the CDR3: TGTGCCAGTAGCTTAGACACCATTATCACCGGGGAGCTGTTTTTT. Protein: CASSLDTIITGELFF.

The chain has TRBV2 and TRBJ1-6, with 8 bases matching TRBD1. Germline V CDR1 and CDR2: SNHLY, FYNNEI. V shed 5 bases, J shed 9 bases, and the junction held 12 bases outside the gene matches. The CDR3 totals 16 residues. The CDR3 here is CASSPYNRGEGSPLHF. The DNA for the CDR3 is TGTGCCAGCAGTCCATACAACAGGGGGGAGGGTTCACCCCTCCACTTT.

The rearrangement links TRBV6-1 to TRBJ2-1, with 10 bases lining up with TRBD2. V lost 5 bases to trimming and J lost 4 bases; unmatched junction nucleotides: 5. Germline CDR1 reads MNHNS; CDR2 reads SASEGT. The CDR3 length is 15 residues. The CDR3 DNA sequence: TGTGCCAGCAGTTCAGCGGGGGGGTCATACAATGAGCAGTTCTTC. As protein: CASSSAGGSYNEQFF.

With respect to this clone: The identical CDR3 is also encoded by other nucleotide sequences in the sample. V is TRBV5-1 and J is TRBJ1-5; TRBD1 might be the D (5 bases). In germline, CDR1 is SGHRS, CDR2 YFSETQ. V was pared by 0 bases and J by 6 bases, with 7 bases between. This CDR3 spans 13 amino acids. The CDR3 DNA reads TGCGCCAGCAGCTTGGGGGGCAGTCAGCCCCAGCATTTT. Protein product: CASSLGGSQPQHF.

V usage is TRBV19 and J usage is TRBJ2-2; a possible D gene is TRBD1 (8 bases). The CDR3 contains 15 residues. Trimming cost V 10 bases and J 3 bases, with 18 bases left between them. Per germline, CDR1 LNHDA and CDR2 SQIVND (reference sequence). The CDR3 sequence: CATRRTGGDTGELFF. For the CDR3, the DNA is TGTGCCACCCGACGAACAGGGGGGGACACCGGGGAGCTGTTTTTT.

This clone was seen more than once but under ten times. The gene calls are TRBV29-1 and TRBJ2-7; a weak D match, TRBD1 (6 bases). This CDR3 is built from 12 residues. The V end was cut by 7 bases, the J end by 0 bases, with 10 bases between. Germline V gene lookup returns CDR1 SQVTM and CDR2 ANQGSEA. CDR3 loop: CSATGNSYEQYF. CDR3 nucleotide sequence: TGCAGCGCTACAGGGAACTCCTACGAGCAGTACTTC.

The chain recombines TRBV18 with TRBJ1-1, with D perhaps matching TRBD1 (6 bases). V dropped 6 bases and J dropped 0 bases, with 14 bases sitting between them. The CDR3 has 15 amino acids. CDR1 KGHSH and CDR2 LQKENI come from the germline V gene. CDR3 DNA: TGTGCCAGCTCTCCCGACAGGACCTTGAACACTGAAGCTTTCTTT. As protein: CASSPDRTLNTEAFF. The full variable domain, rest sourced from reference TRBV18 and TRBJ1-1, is NAGVMQNPRHLVRRRGQEARLRCSPMKGHSHVYWYRQLPEEGLKFMVYLQKENIIDESGMPKERFSAEFPKEGPSILRIQQVVRGDSAAYFCASSPDRTLNTEAFFGQGTRLTVV.

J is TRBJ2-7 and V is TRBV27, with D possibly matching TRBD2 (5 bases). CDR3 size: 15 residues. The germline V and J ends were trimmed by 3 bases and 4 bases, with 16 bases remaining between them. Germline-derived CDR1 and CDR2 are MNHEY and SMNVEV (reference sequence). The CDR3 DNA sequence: TGTGCCAGCAGTTTCCCCCACACGGGGAAGTACGAGCAGTACGTC. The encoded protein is CASSFPHTGKYEQYV.

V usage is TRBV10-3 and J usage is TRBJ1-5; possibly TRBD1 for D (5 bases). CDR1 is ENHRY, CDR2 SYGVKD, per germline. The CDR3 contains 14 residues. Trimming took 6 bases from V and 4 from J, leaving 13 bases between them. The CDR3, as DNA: TGTGCCATCAGGCCGGGGGGGGGAAATCAGCCCCAGCATTTT. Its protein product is CAIRPGGGNQPQHF.

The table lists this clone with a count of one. The CDR3 DNA reads as TGTGCCAGCAGTTTATCCTATAGCAATCAGCCCCAGCATTTT. Its translation: CASSLSYSNQPQHF. The V gene is TRBV28, the J gene TRBJ1-5; no clear D gene. CDR3 length: 14 amino acids. V shed 1 base and J shed 0 bases, with 4 bases lying between them. Germline CDR1 is MDHEN and CDR2 is SYDVKM.

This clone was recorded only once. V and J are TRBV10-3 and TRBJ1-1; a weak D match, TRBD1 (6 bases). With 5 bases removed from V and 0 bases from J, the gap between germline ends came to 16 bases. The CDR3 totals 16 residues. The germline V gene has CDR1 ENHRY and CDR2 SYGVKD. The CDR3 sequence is CAISRTNGGLNTEAFF. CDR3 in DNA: TGTGCCATCAGTCGCACGAATGGGGGCCTGAACACTGAAGCTTTCTTT.

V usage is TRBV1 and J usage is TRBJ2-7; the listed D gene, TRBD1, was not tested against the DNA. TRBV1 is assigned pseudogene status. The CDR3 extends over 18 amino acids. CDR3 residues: CTSSQDRPAGQSSYEQYF. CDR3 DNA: TGCACCAGCAGCCAAGATCGCCCGGCAGGCCAGAGCTCCTACGAGCAGTACTTC.

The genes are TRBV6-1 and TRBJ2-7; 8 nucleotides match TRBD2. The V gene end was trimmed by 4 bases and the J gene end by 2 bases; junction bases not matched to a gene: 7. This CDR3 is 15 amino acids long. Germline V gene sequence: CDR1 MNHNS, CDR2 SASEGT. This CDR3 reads CASSVYQRGPYEQYV. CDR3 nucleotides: TGTGCCAGCAGTGTTTACCAGCGGGGGCCCTACGAGCAGTACGTC.

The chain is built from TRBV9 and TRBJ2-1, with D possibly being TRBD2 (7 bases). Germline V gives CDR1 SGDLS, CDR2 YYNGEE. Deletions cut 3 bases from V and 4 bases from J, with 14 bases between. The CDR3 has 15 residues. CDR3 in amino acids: CASSDAGAQYNEQFF. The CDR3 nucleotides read TGTGCCAGCAGCGATGCGGGGGCACAATACAATGAGCAGTTCTTC.